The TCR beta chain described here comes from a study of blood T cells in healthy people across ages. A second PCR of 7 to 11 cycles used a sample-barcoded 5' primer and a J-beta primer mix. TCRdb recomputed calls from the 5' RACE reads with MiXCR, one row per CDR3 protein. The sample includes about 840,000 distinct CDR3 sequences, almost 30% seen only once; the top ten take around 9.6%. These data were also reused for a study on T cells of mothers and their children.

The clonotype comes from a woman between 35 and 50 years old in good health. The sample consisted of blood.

In DNA, the CDR3 is TGCAGCGTTGGCAACCGGGAGACAGGGGGGATCGGGGAGCTGTTTTTT. Encoded protein: CSVGNRETGGIGELFF. The chain couples TRBV29-1 to TRBJ2-2, with 9 bases lining up with TRBD1. The V gene end was trimmed by 4 bases and the J gene end by 7 bases; junction bases not matched to a gene: 13. CDR1 and CDR2 (germline): SQVTM, ANQGSEA. This CDR3 contains 16 residues.